This T cell receptor beta chain appears in the sequencing data of a study of vaccination effects on CD4 cells after COVID-19. Turning to the study itself: Either the mRNA-1273 or the BNT162b2 vaccine was given to participants as two doses.

This table comes from immunoSEQ multiplex PCR, and its TCRdb copy is limited to in-frame clones, with some not included. The sample lists about 41,000 clones, roughly two thirds occurring once. About this clone itself: What it binds is unknown.

Ahead of sequencing, the ViraFEST assay grew antigen-specific CD4+ T cells using viral peptide pools. Isolating CD4+ T cells followed 9 to 11 days of culture. Nobody among the vaccine recipients had prior SARS-CoV-2 infection (nucleocapsid antibodies were negative). On days 3 and 7, fresh IL-2 medium replaced half the medium. The clonotype originates from a human donor who received a COVID-19 vaccine. Here the sequenced sample was CD4+ T cells from PBMCs cultured with HCoV-OC43 spike peptides, taken before COVID-19 vaccination. The sample's subset: HCoV-OC43 spike overlapping peptide pool stimulation.

Written as DNA, the CDR3 is TGTGCCAGCAGCGCCACAGGGGCCAATCAGCCCCAGCATTTT. Translated: CASSATGANQPQHF. The rearrangement uses TRBV2 and TRBJ1-5; 7 bases line up with TRBD1. The CDR3 runs 14 residues. V gave up 6 bases and J gave up 3 bases; unmatched junction bases: 5. Germline loops: CDR1 SNHLY, CDR2 FYNNEI. Supplemented by reference TRBV2 and TRBJ1-5, the full variable domain reads EPEVTQTPSHQVTQMGQEVILRCVPISNHLYFYWYRQILGQKVEFLVSFYNNEISEKSEIFDDQFSVERPDGSNFTLKIRSTKLEDSAMYFCASSATGANQPQHFGDGTRLSIL.